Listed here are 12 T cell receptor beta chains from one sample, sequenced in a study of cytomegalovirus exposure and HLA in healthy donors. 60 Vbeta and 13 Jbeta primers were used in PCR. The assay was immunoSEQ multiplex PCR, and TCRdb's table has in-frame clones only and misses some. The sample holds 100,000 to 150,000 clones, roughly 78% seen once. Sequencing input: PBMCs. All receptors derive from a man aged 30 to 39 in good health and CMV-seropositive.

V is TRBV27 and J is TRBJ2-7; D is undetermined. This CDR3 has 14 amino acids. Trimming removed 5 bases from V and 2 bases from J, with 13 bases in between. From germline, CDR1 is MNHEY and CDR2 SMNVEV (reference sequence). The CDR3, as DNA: TGTGCCAGCAGTCCCCTCTTCCAGACCTACGAGCAGTACTTC. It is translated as CASSPLFQTYEQYF.

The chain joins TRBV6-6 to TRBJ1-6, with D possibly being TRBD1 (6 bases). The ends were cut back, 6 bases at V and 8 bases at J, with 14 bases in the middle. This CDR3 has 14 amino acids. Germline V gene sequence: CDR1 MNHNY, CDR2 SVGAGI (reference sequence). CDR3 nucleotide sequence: TGTGCCAGCAGGCCGGGACATATGGATTCACCCCTCCACTTT. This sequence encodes CASRPGHMDSPLHF.

Here the CDR3 reads CASSSLAGVQGEQFF. The DNA for the CDR3 is TGTGCCAGCAGCTCCCTAGCGGGAGTCCAGGGTGAGCAGTTCTTC. The chain combines TRBV9 with TRBJ2-1; TRBD2 matches 10 bases. The length of the CDR3 is 15 residues. With 4 bases clipped from V and 9 bases from J, the junction kept 10 bases outside the gene matches. Germline lookup yields CDR1 SGDLS and CDR2 YYNGEE.

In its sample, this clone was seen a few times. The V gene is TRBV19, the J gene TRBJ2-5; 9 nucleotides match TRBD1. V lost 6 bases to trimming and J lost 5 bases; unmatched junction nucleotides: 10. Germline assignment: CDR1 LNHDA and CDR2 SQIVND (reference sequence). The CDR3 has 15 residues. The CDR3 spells CASSTGTGLAETQYF. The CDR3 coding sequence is TGTGCCAGTAGCACCGGGACAGGGCTCGCCGAGACCCAGTACTTC.

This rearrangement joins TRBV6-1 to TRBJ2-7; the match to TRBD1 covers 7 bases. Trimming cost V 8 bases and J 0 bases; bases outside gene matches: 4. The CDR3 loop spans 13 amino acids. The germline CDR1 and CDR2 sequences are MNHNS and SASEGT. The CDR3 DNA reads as TGTGCCAGCCGGGACAGAGTCTCCTACGAGCAGTACTTC. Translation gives CASRDRVSYEQYF.

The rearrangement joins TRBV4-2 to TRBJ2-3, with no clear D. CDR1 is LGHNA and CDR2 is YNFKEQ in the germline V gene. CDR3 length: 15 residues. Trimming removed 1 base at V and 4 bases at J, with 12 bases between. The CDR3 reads CASSQGSSRPDTQYF. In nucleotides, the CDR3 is TGTGCCAGCAGCCAAGGAAGTTCGCGGCCAGATACGCAGTATTTT.

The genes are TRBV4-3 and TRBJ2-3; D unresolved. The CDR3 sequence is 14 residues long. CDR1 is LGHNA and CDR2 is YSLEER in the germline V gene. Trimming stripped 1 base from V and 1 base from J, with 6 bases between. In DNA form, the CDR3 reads TGCGCCAGCAGCCAAGGGAGTGGCACAGATACGCAGTATTTT. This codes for CASSQGSGTDTQYF.

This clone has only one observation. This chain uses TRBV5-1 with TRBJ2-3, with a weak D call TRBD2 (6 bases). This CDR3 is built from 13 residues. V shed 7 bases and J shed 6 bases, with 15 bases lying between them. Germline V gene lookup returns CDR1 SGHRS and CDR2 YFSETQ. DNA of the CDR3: TGCGCCAGCCGCCTCGGAGGGTTGGATACGCAGTATTTT. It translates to CASRLGGLDTQYF.

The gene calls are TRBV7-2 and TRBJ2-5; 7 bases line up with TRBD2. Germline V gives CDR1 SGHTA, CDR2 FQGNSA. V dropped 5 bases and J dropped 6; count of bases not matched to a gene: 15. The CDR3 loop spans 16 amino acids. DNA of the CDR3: TGTGCCAGCAGCCGGAGTAGGGGACTAACAGTTCAGACCCAGTACTTC. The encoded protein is CASSRSRGLTVQTQYF.

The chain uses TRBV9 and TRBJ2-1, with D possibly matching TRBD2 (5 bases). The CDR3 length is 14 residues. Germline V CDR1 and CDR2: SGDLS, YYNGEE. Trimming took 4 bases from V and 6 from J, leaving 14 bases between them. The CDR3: CASSKGLGINEQFF. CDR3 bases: TGTGCCAGCAGCAAAGGACTGGGTATCAATGAGCAGTTCTTC.

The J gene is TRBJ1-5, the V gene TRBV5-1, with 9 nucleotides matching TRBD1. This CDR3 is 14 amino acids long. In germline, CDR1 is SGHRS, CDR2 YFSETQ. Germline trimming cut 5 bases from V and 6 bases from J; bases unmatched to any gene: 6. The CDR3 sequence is CASREGQGGQPQHF. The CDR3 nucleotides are TGCGCCAGCAGGGAGGGACAGGGCGGTCAGCCCCAGCATTTT.

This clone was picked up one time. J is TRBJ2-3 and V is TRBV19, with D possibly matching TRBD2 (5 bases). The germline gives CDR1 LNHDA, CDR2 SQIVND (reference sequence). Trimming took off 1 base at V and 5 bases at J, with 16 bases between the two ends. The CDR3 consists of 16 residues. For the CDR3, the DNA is TGTGCCAGTAGTATAGCTGGCGGGCCCCAGGTAGATACGCAGTATTTT. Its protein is CASSIAGGPQVDTQYF.